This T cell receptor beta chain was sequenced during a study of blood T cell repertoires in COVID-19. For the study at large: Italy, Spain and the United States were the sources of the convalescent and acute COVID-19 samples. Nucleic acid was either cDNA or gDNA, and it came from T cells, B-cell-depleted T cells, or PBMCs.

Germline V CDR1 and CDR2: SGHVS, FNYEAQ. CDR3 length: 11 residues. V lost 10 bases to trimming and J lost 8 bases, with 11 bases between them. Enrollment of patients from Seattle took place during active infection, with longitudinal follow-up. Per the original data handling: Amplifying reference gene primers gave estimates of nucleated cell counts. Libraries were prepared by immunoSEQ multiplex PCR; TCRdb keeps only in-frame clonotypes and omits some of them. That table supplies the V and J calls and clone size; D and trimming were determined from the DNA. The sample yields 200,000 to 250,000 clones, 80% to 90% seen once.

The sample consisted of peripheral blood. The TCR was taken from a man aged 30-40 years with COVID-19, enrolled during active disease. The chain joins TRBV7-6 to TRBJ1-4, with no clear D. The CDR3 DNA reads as TGTGCCACCTCACGGTTCGAAAAACTGTTTTTT. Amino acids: CATSRFEKLFF.